This T cell receptor beta chain was retrieved from a study of blood T cell repertoires in COVID-19. Study as a whole: The samples span acute and convalescent COVID-19 from the United States, Italy and Spain. The cDNA or gDNA used as material had been derived from T cells, B-cell-depleted T cells, or PBMCs.

This CDR3 is 15 amino acids long. J lost 8 bases, V lost 4 bases, and 4 bases had no gene match. Germline V CDR1 and CDR2: KGHDR, SFDVKD. Under the authors' procedure: Using reference gene primer amplification, nucleated cell counts were estimated. The protocol was immunoSEQ multiplex PCR, while the TCRdb copy is restricted to in-frame clones and leaves out a portion. V and J calls and clone size come straight from that table; D and trimming were deduced from the DNA. Among about 200,000 clones listed, 90% were seen once. Sequences were obtained from peripheral blood. This sequence was found in a middle-aged man with acute or convalescent COVID-19. V is TRBV24-1 and J is TRBJ1-4, with TRBD1 matching 12 bases. The CDR3 protein is CATSEGQGAREKLFF. The CDR3 DNA follows: TGTGCCACCAGTGAGGGACAGGGGGCGCGGGAAAAACTGTTTTTT.